This TCR beta chain was retrieved from a study of T cell clonality in common variable immunodeficiency. Broader study findings: Fewer deletions and N-nucleotide insertions were reportedly seen in common variable immunodeficiency TCR beta sequences. Shared TCRbeta clones were fewer between CVID subjects than controls.

Method: immunoSEQ multiplex PCR; TCRdb's copy keeps in-frame clones and lacks some. The sample includes some 60,000 clones, none of them occurring once. This clone came up many times. Its target is not known. Sequencing ends 3 residues short of the CDR3 end; the germline J gene provides the rest. This CDR3 has 13 amino acids. The V gene's germline CDR1 is SGHNT and CDR2 YYREEE (reference sequence). The TCR was taken from a person aged 18-70 years in good health. This chain connects TRBV5-4 to TRBJ1-2; 7 bases are a match to TRBD1. The specimen sequenced was peripheral blood mononuclear cells. Incomplete CDR3 DNA: TGTGCCAGCAGCTTGAAAGGGGGCGCCGGC. This encodes CASSLKGGAG. The CDR3 as a whole reads CASSLKGGAGYTF.